This TCR beta chain originates from a study of blood T cell repertoires in COVID-19 (dated by TCRdb to the early 2020s). About the study as a whole: Collaborator samples came from the United States, Italy and Spain and covered acute and convalescent phases of COVID-19. Where available, HLA class I and class II types were taken from metadata supplied by the sample provider and were not determined by assay-based typing. A freely available public database, intended as a resource for researchers studying the immune response to SARS-CoV-2, is where the repertoires were released. The prospective study material was composed of cDNA or gDNA derived from T cells, B-cell-depleted T cells, or PBMCs. A de-identified subject ID, COVID-19 status, age in years and sex were almost always included in the sample metadata. Samples were obtained from the ongoing ImmuneRACE study (first 160 participants) and from 950 to 1,500 subjects provided by 6 global collaborators. The dataset comprised deeply sampled blood TCRbeta repertoires from subjects exposed to, actively infected with, or recovered from COVID-19. General conclusions and limits of the study: The quantity of clinical and demographic metadata differed by source and by participant and was supplied without curation.

TCRbeta CDR3 regions were amplified from genomic DNA by means of the immunoSEQ Assay, a bias-controlled multiplex PCR. Turning to the authors' computational methods: The number of nucleated cells in each sample was estimated by amplification of reference gene primers within the assay. To quantify the absolute abundance of each unique TCRbeta CDR3 rearrangement, sequence reads were collapsed and filtered. For each sample, productive Simpson clonality was calculated as the square root of Simpson's diversity index across productive rearrangements. Imported from immuneACCESS, the table was reduced by TCRdb to in-frame sequences with V and J called. These copies leave out some clones; in studies compared against another copy, an unresolved V gene accounts for under half, and the cause of the remainder is not known. The DNA was the basis for D and trimming; V, J and clone size are from that table. Here the sample has under 75,000 clones; roughly 84% occur a single time. Less than 7% of the sample is held by the ten biggest clonotypes.

Collaborating institutions collected whole blood in K2EDTA tubes following their own protocols. For TCRbeta analysis, collaborators shipped samples in one of three forms: frozen whole blood, isolated PBMCs, or DNA extracted from either of those sample types. The germline V gene specifies MNHEY as CDR1 and SVGAGI as CDR2. The CDR3 sequence holds 14 residues, the cysteine and phenylalanine included. Left in the record is the CDR3 DNA by itself, 42 bases read in frame from the first base. Between the V and J ends, shortened by 7 bases and 3 bases respectively, the junction contains 13 bases. As to this clone: The target of this receptor is not known. No base quality information exists; no much larger clone differs at one position.

The receptor chain draws on TRBV6-5 and TRBJ1-5; a tentative D call is TRBD1 (5 bases match). The sequenced material came from peripheral blood. The receptor's source is a woman in her seventies with acute or convalescent COVID-19. The CDR3 region: CASTPGGANQPQHF. The nucleotides read TGTGCCAGCACTCCCGGGGGTGCCAATCAGCCCCAGCATTTT.